This T cell receptor beta chain was sequenced during a study of CD8 T cells in Susac syndrome. The RNA input was roughly 0.45 to 1 ug, and it was reverse transcribed with random hexamers. TCRdb itself ran the immunoSEQ multiplex PCR reads through MiXCR, one entry per CDR3 protein. The sample lists around 160,000 distinct CDR3 sequences, 90% to 95% seen once, with more than 0.11% in the top ten. This CDR3 contains 15 residues. V lost 2 bases to trimming and J lost 2 bases, with 9 bases between them. The germline gives CDR1 SGHTA, CDR2 FQGNSA. Sequences were obtained from CD4+ T cells from PBMCs. This receptor was taken from a human donor in good health. The V gene is TRBV7-2, the J gene TRBJ2-2; D not resolved. CDR3 sequence: CASSLFWANTGELFF. In DNA, the CDR3 is TGTGCCAGCAGCTTATTCTGGGCAAACACCGGGGAGCTGTTTTTT.